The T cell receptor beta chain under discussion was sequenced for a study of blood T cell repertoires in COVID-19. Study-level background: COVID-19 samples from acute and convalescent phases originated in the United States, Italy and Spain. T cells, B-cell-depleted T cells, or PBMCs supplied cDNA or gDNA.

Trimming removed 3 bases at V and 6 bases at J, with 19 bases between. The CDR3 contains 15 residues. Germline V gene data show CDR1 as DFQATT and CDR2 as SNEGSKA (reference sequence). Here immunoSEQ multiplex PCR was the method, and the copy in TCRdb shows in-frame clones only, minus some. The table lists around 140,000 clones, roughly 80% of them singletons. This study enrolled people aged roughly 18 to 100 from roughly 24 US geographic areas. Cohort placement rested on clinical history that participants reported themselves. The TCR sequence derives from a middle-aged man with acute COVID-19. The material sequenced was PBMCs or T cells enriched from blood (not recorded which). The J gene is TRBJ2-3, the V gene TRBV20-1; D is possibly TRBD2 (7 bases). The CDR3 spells CSASSVGGGLDTQYF. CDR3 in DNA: TGCAGTGCTAGTTCTGTAGGGGGGGGACTCGATACGCAGTATTTT.